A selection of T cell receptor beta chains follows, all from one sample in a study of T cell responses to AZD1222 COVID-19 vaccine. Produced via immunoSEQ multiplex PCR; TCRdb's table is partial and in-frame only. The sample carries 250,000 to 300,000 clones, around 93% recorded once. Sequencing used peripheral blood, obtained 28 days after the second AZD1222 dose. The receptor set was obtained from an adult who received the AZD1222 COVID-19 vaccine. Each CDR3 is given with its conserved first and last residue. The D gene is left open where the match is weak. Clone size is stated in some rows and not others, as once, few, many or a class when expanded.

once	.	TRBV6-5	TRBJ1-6	CASGGPGVNSPLHF	TGTGCCAGCGGAGGGCCAGGGGTTAATTCACCCCTCCACTTT
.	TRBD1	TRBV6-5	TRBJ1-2	CASSYSDRRHYGYTF	TGTGCCAGCAGTTATTCGGACAGGAGACACTATGGCTACACCTTC
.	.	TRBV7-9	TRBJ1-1	CASSLGGGGMNTEAFF	TGTGCCAGCAGCTTGGGGGGAGGCGGCATGAACACTGAAGCTTTCTTT
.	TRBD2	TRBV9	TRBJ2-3	CASSVALAGGRTDTQYF	TGTGCCAGCAGCGTAGCCCTAGCGGGGGGACGCACAGATACGCAGTATTTT
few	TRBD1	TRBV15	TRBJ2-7	CATSSGRDRDEYF	TGTGCCACCAGCAGTGGGCGGGACAGGGATGAGTACTTC
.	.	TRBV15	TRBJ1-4	CAIPTATNEKLFF	TGTGCCATACCGACAGCAACTAATGAAAAACTGTTTTTT
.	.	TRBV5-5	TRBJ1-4	CASSPDRFTKEKLFF	TGTGCCAGCAGCCCTGACAGGTTTACGAAGGAAAAACTGTTTTTT
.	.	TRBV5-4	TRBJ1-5	CASSLEGDDQPQHF	TGTGCCAGCAGCTTGGAAGGGGACGATCAGCCCCAGCATTTT
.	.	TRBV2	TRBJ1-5	CASSEGGGNQPQHF	TGTGCCAGCAGTGAAGGGGGTGGCAATCAGCCCCAGCATTTT
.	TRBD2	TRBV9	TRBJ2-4	CASSVGRGLGQNIQYF	TGTGCCAGCAGCGTAGGTCGGGGACTAGGACAAAACATTCAGTACTTC
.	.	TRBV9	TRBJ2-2	CASSLNTGELFF	TGTGCCAGCAGCCTGAACACCGGGGAGCTGTTTTTT
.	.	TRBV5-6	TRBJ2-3	CASRALRGTDTQYF	TGTGCCAGCCGGGCTCTAAGGGGCACAGATACGCAGTATTTT
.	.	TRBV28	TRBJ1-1	CASSLFWNDKNTEAFF	TGTGCCAGCAGTTTATTTTGGAATGATAAGAACACTGAAGCTTTCTTT
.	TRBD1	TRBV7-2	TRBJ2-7	CASSSKPGQGNEQYF	TGTGCCAGCAGCTCGAAGCCGGGACAGGGAAACGAGCAGTACTTC
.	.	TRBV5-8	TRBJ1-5	CASSPLRPTSDQPQHF	TGTGCCAGCAGTCCCCTTCGACCGACAAGCGATCAGCCCCAGCATTTT
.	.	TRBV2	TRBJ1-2	CASSQGPRYGYTF	TGTGCCAGCAGTCAGGGGCCGAGATATGGCTACACCTTC
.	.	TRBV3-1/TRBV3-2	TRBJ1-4	CASSQRTQGEKLFF	TGTGCCAGCAGCCAACGGACACAGGGTGAAAAACTGTTTTTT
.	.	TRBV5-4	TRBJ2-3	CASSLGLGGTDTQYF	TGTGCCAGCAGCTTGGGACTAGGGGGCACAGATACGCAGTATTTT
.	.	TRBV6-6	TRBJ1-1	CASSLNRDNTEAFF	TGTGCCAGCAGCTTGAACAGGGACAACACTGAAGCTTTCTTT
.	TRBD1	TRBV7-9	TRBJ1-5	CASSDGTVNQPQHF	TGTGCCAGCAGCGACGGGACAGTCAATCAGCCCCAGCATTTT
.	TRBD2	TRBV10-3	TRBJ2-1	CASNRGVPYNEQFF	TGTGCCTCGAACCGGGGGGTTCCCTACAATGAGCAGTTCTTC
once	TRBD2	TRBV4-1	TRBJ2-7	CASSPRLANEQYF	TGCGCCAGCAGCCCCCGACTAGCAAACGAGCAGTACTTC
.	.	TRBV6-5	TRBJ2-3	CASSYSDVADTDTQYF	TGTGCCAGCAGTTACTCTGACGTGGCGGACACAGATACGCAGTATTTT
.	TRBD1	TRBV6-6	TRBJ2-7	CASSPRGTGGLSSYEQYF	TGTGCCAGCAGTCCCCGGGGGACAGGGGGCTTGAGCTCCTACGAGCAGTACTTC
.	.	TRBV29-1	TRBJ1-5	CSVQENSNQPQHF	TGCAGCGTTCAGGAGAATAGCAATCAGCCCCAGCATTTT
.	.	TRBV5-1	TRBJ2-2	CASSLTSRAGGELFF	TGCGCCAGCAGCTTGACGTCGAGGGCGGGCGGGGAGCTGTTTTTT
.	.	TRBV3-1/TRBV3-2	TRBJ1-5	CASSQGAEGQPQHF	TGTGCCAGCAGCCAGGGAGCGGAGGGTCAGCCCCAGCATTTT
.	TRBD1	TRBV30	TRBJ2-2	CAWAQGTGAGELFF	TGTGCCTGGGCTCAGGGGACAGGGGCCGGGGAGCTGTTTTTT
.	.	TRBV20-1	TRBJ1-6	CSASRAELGPLHF	TGCAGTGCTAGTCGGGCTGAGCTTGGGCCCCTCCACTTT
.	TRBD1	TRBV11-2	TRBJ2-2	CASSLDSRGRYTGELFF	TGTGCCAGCAGCTTAGATAGCAGGGGGCGGTACACCGGGGAGCTGTTTTTT
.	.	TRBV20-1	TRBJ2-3	CSASRLPTDTQYF	TGCAGTGCTAGTCGGCTACCTACAGATACGCAGTATTTT
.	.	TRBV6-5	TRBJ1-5	CASHMTREVGQPQHF	TGTGCCAGTCATATGACACGGGAAGTGGGACAGCCCCAGCATTTT
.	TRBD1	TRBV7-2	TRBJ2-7	CASSVVGTGGGEQYF	TGTGCCAGCAGCGTCGTTGGGACAGGGGGTGGTGAGCAGTACTTC
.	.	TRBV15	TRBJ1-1	CATSRDRAGTEAFF	TGTGCCACCAGCAGAGACAGGGCCGGCACTGAAGCTTTCTTT
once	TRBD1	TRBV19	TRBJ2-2	CASTTGFPGELFF	TGTGCCAGTACGACAGGGTTCCCCGGGGAGCTGTTTTTT
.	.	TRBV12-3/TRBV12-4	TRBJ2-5	CASSLDRTQYF	TGTGCCAGCAGCCTCGACAGAACCCAGTACTTC
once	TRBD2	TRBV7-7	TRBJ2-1	CASSLGASGSNEQFF	TGTGCCAGCAGCTTAGGCGCTAGCGGGAGTAATGAGCAGTTCTTC
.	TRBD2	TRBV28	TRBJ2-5	CASSPPGGRETQYF	TGTGCCAGCAGTCCCCCGGGGGGGAGAGAGACCCAGTACTTC
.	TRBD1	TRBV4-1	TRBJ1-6	CASSQETGGPYNSPLHF	TGCGCCAGCAGCCAAGAGACAGGGGGTCCCTATAATTCACCCCTCCACTTT
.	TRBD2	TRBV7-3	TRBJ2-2	CASSPSSGEYGELFF	TGTGCCAGCAGCCCATCTAGCGGGGAGTACGGGGAGCTGTTTTTT
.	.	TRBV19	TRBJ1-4	CASTPSGNEKLFF	TGTGCCAGTACCCCCTCCGGGAACGAAAAACTGTTTTTT
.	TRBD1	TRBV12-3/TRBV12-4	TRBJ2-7	CASSLDRSYEQYF	TGTGCCAGCAGCTTGGACAGGAGTTACGAGCAGTACTTC
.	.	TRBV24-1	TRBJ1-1	CATSDSGQFEAFF	TGTGCCACCAGTGATTCCGGACAGTTTGAAGCTTTCTTT
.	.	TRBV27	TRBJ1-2	CASSLRRGGGYTF	TGTGCCAGCAGTTTACGCAGGGGCGGCGGCTACACCTTC
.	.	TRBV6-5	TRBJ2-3	CASRRDPNPDTQYF	TGTGCCAGCAGGCGGGACCCAAACCCAGATACGCAGTATTTT
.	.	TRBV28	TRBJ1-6	CASTPGRRNSPLHF	TGTGCCAGCACTCCGGGACGGAGGAATTCACCCCTCCACTTT
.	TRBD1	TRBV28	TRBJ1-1	CASSSRTGLGSAEAFF	TGTGCCAGCAGTTCTCGGACAGGGTTGGGGTCAGCTGAAGCTTTCTTT
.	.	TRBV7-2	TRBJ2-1	CASRTTGWAHNEQFF	TGTGCCAGCAGGACTACAGGGTGGGCACACAATGAGCAGTTCTTC
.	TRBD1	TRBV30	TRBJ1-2	CAWSIGQGYGYTF	TGTGCCTGGAGTATTGGACAGGGTTATGGCTACACCTTC
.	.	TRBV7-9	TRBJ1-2	CASSPRTGNYGYTF	TGTGCCAGCAGTCCTAGGACGGGTAACTATGGCTACACCTTC
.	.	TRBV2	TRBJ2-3	CASSDYRTLTDTQYF	TGTGCCAGCAGTGACTACAGAACACTCACAGATACGCAGTATTTT
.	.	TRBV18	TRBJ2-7	CASSPLRTGVIYEQYF	TGTGCCAGCTCCCCCTTACGAACGGGAGTGATCTACGAGCAGTACTTC
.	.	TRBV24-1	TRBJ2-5	CATSDSQGGQETQYF	TGTGCCACCAGTGATTCTCAGGGGGGCCAAGAGACCCAGTACTTC
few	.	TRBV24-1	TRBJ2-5	CATSDFVGVGETQYF	TGTGCCACCAGTGATTTTGTAGGGGTCGGGGAGACCCAGTACTTC
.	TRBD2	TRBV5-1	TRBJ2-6	CASSLAGLAGSSGANVLTF	TGCGCCAGCAGCTTGGCTGGGCTAGCGGGGAGCTCTGGGGCCAACGTCCTGACTTTC
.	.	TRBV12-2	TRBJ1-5	CASRLGTGVHPSNQPQHF	TGTGCAAGTCGCTTAGGGACAGGGGTCCATCCTAGCAATCAGCCCCAGCATTTT
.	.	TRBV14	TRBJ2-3	CASSQGPTDTQYF	TGTGCCAGCAGCCAGGGGCCCACAGATACGCAGTATTTT